Below, 27 T cell receptor beta chains from the same sample are listed, as sequenced in a study of HIV-infected patients and healthy controls. Antiretroviral therapy had run roughly three months, about 14 weeks, before follow-up blood collection. No cell fractionation was done, so the repertoire covers all unsorted peripheral blood T cells. 400 to 550 ng RNA was reverse transcribed with alpha and beta constant-region primers. Separate chain-specific third strand synthesis with multiplexing indices produced the alpha and beta libraries. TCRdb reanalysed the 5' RACE reads using MiXCR and keeps one entry per CDR3 protein. This table has under 7,500 distinct CDR3 sequences, roughly 9.7% appearing once. This specimen consisted of blood, obtained during antiretroviral therapy. Source of these receptors: an adult with HIV infection.

The J gene is TRBJ2-3, the V gene TRBV10-3; D is possibly TRBD2 (6 bases). The CDR3 length is 13 residues. V was cut by 11 bases and J by 3 bases, with 15 bases left in between. Germline V gene lookup returns CDR1 ENHRY and CDR2 SYGVKD. CDR3 coding DNA: TGTGCCGCCTCGGGAGAAGTGACAGATACGCAGTATTTT. Encoded protein: CAASGEVTDTQYF.

This clonotype has just a few counts. The V gene is TRBV24-1, the J gene TRBJ2-1; the D is unclear. Germline CDR1 KGHDR, CDR2 SFDVKD. The V end was cut by 1 base, the J end by 0 bases, with 9 bases between. CDR3 length: 16 amino acids. CDR3 in DNA: TGTGCCACCAGTGATTTAGAAGTGAGCTCCTACAATGAGCAGTTCTTC. Residues: CATSDLEVSSYNEQFF.

This clonotype is labeled medium-sized. The V call is TRBV9, the J call TRBJ2-7, with 7 positions matching TRBD1. This CDR3 spans 13 amino acids. V lost 4 bases, J lost 3 bases, and 4 bases stayed unmatched. Germline assignment: CDR1 SGDLS and CDR2 YYNGEE. Here the CDR3 DNA reads TGTGCCAGCAGCCCGGCAGGGGGCTACGAGCAGTACTTC. Protein product: CASSPAGGYEQYF.

This clonotype is termed medium-sized. The chain uses TRBV19 and TRBJ1-5; D is possibly TRBD1 (5 bases). The CDR3 has 13 amino acids. V shed 7 bases and J shed 4 bases, with 11 bases lying between them. Germline assignment: CDR1 LNHDA and CDR2 SQIVND (reference sequence). The CDR3 sequence: CASKGRENQPQHF. As DNA, the CDR3 is TGTGCCAGTAAGGGCAGGGAAAATCAGCCCCAGCATTTT.

This clonotype is medium-sized. The chain combines TRBV15 with TRBJ2-1; the D gene could be TRBD1 or TRBD2 (5 bases each). CDR3 length equals 18 residues. V lost 3 bases and J 1 base, leaving 19 bases between the germline ends. Germline V gene lookup returns CDR1 LNHNV and CDR2 YYDKDF (reference sequence). The CDR3 DNA is TGTGCCACCAGCAGGTCAGGGAGTACTGAGGAGTCCTACAATGAGCAGTTCTTC. Translation: CATSRSGSTEESYNEQFF.

This clonotype has a count of ten or more. This chain uses TRBV28 with TRBJ2-1, with 7 positions matching TRBD2. The germline V gene has CDR1 MDHEN and CDR2 SYDVKM. The CDR3 is made up of 15 amino acids. Trimming cost V 8 bases and J 0 bases; bases outside gene matches: 7. The CDR3 spells CASGEAGLSYNEQFF. The CDR3 DNA reads TGTGCCAGCGGCGAAGCGGGACTCTCCTACAATGAGCAGTTCTTC.

The V call is TRBV12-3 or TRBV12-4, the J call TRBJ1-4; D is ambiguous. The V gene lost 3 bases and the J gene lost 7 bases, with 9 bases spanning the gap. This CDR3 region has 13 residues. Here the CDR3 DNA reads TGTGCCAGCAGTTTTCAAGGTGGTGAAAAACTGTTTTTT. Translation: CASSFQGGEKLFF.

In its sample, this clonotype was seen many times. The rearrangement links TRBV27 to TRBJ2-7, with D possibly called TRBD1 or TRBD2 (5 bases each). The CDR3 totals 14 residues. CDR1 and CDR2 (germline): MNHEY, SMNVEV (reference sequence). V shed 2 bases and J shed 6 bases, with 14 bases lying between them. The CDR3 bases are TGTGCCAGCAGTTTAACCGAGACTGGGGGCGAGCAGTACTTC. Residues: CASSLTETGGEQYF.

This clonotype showed up many times. The J gene is TRBJ2-3, the V gene TRBV10-1; 8 bases align to TRBD2. The CDR3 totals 19 residues. With 3 bases clipped from V and 0 bases from J, the junction kept 14 bases outside the gene matches. Germline CDR1 is WNHNN and CDR2 is SYGVQD (reference sequence). The CDR3 spells CASSDRAGVLMPSTDTQYF. The CDR3 bases are TGCGCCAGCAGTGACCGAGCGGGAGTTCTTATGCCTAGCACAGATACGCAGTATTTT.

The CDR3 loop is CAIETSGRQSGEQFF. Here the CDR3 DNA reads TGTGCCATCGAGACTAGCGGGAGGCAGTCGGGGGAGCAGTTCTTC. The chain employs TRBV10-3 and TRBJ2-1; 13 bases are a match to TRBD2. The V segment lost 8 bases and the J segment 10 bases; nucleotides outside the gene matches: 11. Germline lookup yields CDR1 ENHRY and CDR2 SYGVKD. The CDR3 spans 15 residues.

By frequency in the sample, this clonotype is medium-sized. V and J are TRBV27 and TRBJ1-2; possibly TRBD1 for D (5 bases). This CDR3 region has 16 residues. Trimming took 3 bases from V and 4 from J, leaving 18 bases between them. Germline V gives CDR1 MNHEY, CDR2 SMNVEV (reference sequence). CDR3 DNA sequence: TGTGCCAGCAGTTTGGGAGCGGCAGGGATTCTCTATGGCTACACCTTC. Its translation is CASSLGAAGILYGYTF.

In its sample, this clonotype ranks as medium-sized. The chain joins TRBV29-1 to TRBJ2-6; unclear D gene. V dropped 5 bases and J dropped 2 bases, with 7 bases sitting between them. This CDR3 spans 13 amino acids. Germline V gene sequence: CDR1 SQVTM, CDR2 ANQGSEA. CDR3 protein: CSVLPPGANVLTF. In nucleotides, the CDR3 is TGCAGCGTTCTCCCCCCTGGGGCCAACGTCCTGACTTTC.

This clonotype has ten or more counts. The gene calls are TRBV27 and TRBJ1-6; 8 nucleotides match TRBD1. Trimming cost V 5 bases and J 2 bases; bases outside gene matches: 8. Per germline, CDR1 MNHEY and CDR2 SMNVEV (reference sequence). This CDR3 region has 17 residues. The CDR3 protein is CASSPGQGRTYNSPLHF. CDR3 bases: TGTGCCAGCAGTCCCGGACAGGGAAGAACCTATAATTCACCCCTCCACTTT.

This clonotype is medium-sized by share. V gene TRBV28 combines with J gene TRBJ1-5, with 9 bases matching TRBD1. This CDR3 has 17 residues. CDR1 is MDHEN and CDR2 is SYDVKM in the germline V gene. V shed 5 bases and J 4 bases; nucleotides not matched to a gene: 12. The DNA of the CDR3 is TGTGCCAGCAGTCACACCATGACAGGGGGTTATAATCAGCCCCAGCATTTT. Translating it yields CASSHTMTGGYNQPQHF. Based on the CDR3 plus reference TRBV28 and TRBJ1-5, the full variable domain is DVKVTQSSRYLVKRTGEKVFLECVQDMDHENMFWYRQDPGLGLRLIYFSYDVKMKEKGDIPEGYSVSREKKERFSLILESASTNQTSMYLCASSHTMTGGYNQPQHFGDGTRLSIL.

By share of the sample, this clonotype is medium-sized. The rearrangement links TRBV27 to TRBJ1-5; no reliable D call. The length of the CDR3 is 13 residues. CDR1 is MNHEY, CDR2 SMNVEV, per germline (reference sequence). Trimming took off 4 bases at V and 2 bases at J, with 6 bases between the two ends. The CDR3 bases are TGTGCCAGCAGTTGGAGGCGCAATCAGCCCCAGCATTTT. It is translated as CASSWRRNQPQHF.

This chain connects TRBV5-1 to TRBJ2-3; tentative D call: TRBD1 (5 bases). Germline CDR1 is SGHRS and CDR2 is YFSETQ. The CDR3 loop spans 16 amino acids. The germline V and J ends were trimmed by 1 base and 2 bases, with 14 bases remaining between them. CDR3 in amino acids: CASSLSLGRDTDTQYF. The CDR3 DNA follows: TGCGCCAGCAGCTTGTCACTGGGCAGGGACACAGATACGCAGTATTTT.

This clonotype rates as medium-sized (0.01 to 0.1%). CDR3 residues: CATSGGLTDTQYF. CDR3 nucleotide sequence: TGTGCCACCTCCGGGGGCCTCACAGATACGCAGTATTTT. This chain connects TRBV15 to TRBJ2-3; the D gene could be TRBD1 or TRBD2 (6 bases each). The CDR3 has 13 amino acids. CDR1 is LNHNV and CDR2 is YYDKDF in the germline V gene (reference sequence). V was cut by 8 bases and J by 2 bases, with 11 bases left in between. The full variable domain, with the rest looked up from reference TRBV15 and TRBJ2-3, is DAMVIQNPRYQVTQFGKPVTLSCSQTLNHNVMYWYQQKSSQAPKLLFHYYDKDFNNEADTPDNFQSRRPNTSFCFLDIRSPGLGDTAMYLCATSGGLTDTQYFGPGTRLTVL.

By frequency in the sample, this clonotype is medium-sized (0.01 to 0.1%). The chain recombines TRBV9 with TRBJ2-3; D call uncertain. The germline CDR1 and CDR2 sequences are SGDLS and YYNGEE. The ends were cut back, 0 bases at V and 5 bases at J, with 13 bases in the middle. The CDR3 consists of 15 residues. The CDR3 DNA reads as TGTGCCAGCAGCGTAGGGGCAGGAATTGGAGATACGCAGTATTTT. The encoded protein is CASSVGAGIGDTQYF. Combining the CDR3 with reference TRBV9 and TRBJ2-3 gives the whole variable domain DSGVTQTPKHLITATGQRVTLRCSPRSGDLSVYWYQQSLDQGLQFLIQYYNGEERAKGNILERFSAQQFPDLHSELNLSSLELGDSALYFCASSVGAGIGDTQYFGPGTRLTVL.

This clonotype is classed as medium-sized. The CDR3 region has the DNA TGTGCCAGCAGCGACGCACAGGGCCAACAAGAGACCCAGTACTTC. Translated: CASSDAQGQQETQYF. This chain joins TRBV28 and TRBJ2-5; D might be TRBD1 (6 bases). The germline CDR1 and CDR2 sequences are MDHEN and SYDVKM. The CDR3 spans 15 residues. Trimming took 6 bases from V and 2 from J, leaving 16 bases between them.

By proportion, this clonotype is medium-sized. V is TRBV27 and J is TRBJ2-1, with unresolved D. Germline V gene data show CDR1 as MNHEY and CDR2 as SMNVEV (reference sequence). This CDR3 has 13 residues. Deletions cut 3 bases from V and 6 bases from J, with 9 bases between. CDR3 coding DNA: TGTGCCAGCAGTTTCCGGCGGAGCAATGAGCAGTTCTTC. It translates to CASSFRRSNEQFF.

This clonotype was counted ten times or more. The chain joins TRBV7-9 to TRBJ1-1; no clear D gene. CDR1 SEHNR and CDR2 FQNEAQ come from the germline V gene (reference sequence). Trimming stripped 4 bases from V and 1 base from J, with 13 bases between. This CDR3 has 15 amino acids. The CDR3 loop reads CASSYPERPNTEAFF. The DNA of the CDR3 is TGTGCCAGCAGCTACCCTGAGAGGCCGAACACTGAAGCTTTCTTT.

Concerning this clonotype itself: This clone may be a read error of a much larger clone one base away. The genes are TRBV6-5 and TRBJ2-3; 9 bases are a match to TRBD2. The CDR3 loop spans 16 amino acids. With 2 bases clipped from V and 8 bases from J, the junction kept 11 bases outside the gene matches. CDR1 is MNHEY, CDR2 SVGAGI, per germline. CDR3 sequence: CASSYRGAGGPGTQYF. As DNA, the CDR3 is TGTGCCAGCAGTTACCGGGGAGCGGGAGGCCCAGGTACGCAGTATTTT.

By sample fraction, this clonotype is medium-sized. The chain links TRBV28 to TRBJ1-2; D remains unclear. Germline assignment: CDR1 MDHEN and CDR2 SYDVKM. The CDR3 contains 16 residues. Trimming cost V 3 bases and J 0 bases, with 14 bases left between them. DNA for the CDR3: TGTGCCAGCAGTTTTGATCCAGGCCAAGCTAACTATGGCTACACCTTC. It yields the protein CASSFDPGQANYGYTF.

This clonotype was detected only a few times. The chain combines TRBV20-1 with TRBJ2-5; D perhaps matches TRBD2 (6 bases). The germline gives CDR1 DFQATT, CDR2 SNEGSKA (reference sequence). The CDR3 covers 15 residues. Trimming left V 3 bases short and J 5 bases short, with 19 bases between. The CDR3 reads CSASHDSGTLETQYF. The DNA of the CDR3 is TGCAGTGCTAGCCATGATAGCGGAACCCTGGAGACCCAGTACTTC.

The rearrangement joins TRBV7-2 to TRBJ1-2, with D hard to call. Germline V gene lookup returns CDR1 SGHTA and CDR2 FQGNSA. The CDR3 has 12 amino acids. Trimming pared 1 base from V and 6 bases from J, leaving 6 bases between. CDR3 residues: CASSLVEDGYTF. Written as DNA, the CDR3 is TGTGCCAGCAGCTTAGTAGAAGATGGCTACACCTTC.

Judged by abundance, this clonotype is medium-sized (0.01 to 0.1%). The rearrangement uses TRBV6-1 and TRBJ2-6; TRBD1 aligns across 10 bases. This CDR3 has 16 residues. The germline V gene has CDR1 MNHNS and CDR2 SASEGT. Trimming cost V 6 bases and J 1 base; bases outside gene matches: 3. The CDR3 bases are TGTGCCAGCAGGGACAGGGGGTTGTCTGGGGCCAACGTCCTGACTTTC. Translating it yields CASRDRGLSGANVLTF.

Ten or more counts support this clonotype. V usage is TRBV7-9 and J usage is TRBJ1-1, with D possibly matching TRBD1 (5 bases). The CDR3 is 13 residues long. V was pared by 8 bases and J by 5 bases, with 15 bases between. Germline loops: CDR1 SEHNR, CDR2 FQNEAQ (reference sequence). The CDR3 nucleotides read TGTGCCAGCGTACAGGCCCCGGGGACTGAAGCTTTCTTT. Translating gives CASVQAPGTEAFF.